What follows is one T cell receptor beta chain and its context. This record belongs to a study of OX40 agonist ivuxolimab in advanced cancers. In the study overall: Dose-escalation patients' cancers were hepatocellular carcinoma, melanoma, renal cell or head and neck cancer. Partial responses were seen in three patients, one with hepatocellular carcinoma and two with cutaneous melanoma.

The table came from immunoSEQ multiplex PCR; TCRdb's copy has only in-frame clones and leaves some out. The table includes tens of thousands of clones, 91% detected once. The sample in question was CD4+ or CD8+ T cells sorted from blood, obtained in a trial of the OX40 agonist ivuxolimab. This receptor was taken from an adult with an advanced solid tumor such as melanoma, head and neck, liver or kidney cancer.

As DNA, the CDR3 is TGTGCCAGCAGCCAAGCGGAGATGTTAGCCAAAAACATTCAGTACTTC. It translates to CASSQAEMLAKNIQYF. The rearrangement joins TRBV4-2 to TRBJ2-4, with D uncertain. Trimming shortened V by 1 base and J by 0 bases, and 10 bases separated the two germline ends. The CDR3 totals 16 residues. In germline, CDR1 is LGHNA, CDR2 YNFKEQ.